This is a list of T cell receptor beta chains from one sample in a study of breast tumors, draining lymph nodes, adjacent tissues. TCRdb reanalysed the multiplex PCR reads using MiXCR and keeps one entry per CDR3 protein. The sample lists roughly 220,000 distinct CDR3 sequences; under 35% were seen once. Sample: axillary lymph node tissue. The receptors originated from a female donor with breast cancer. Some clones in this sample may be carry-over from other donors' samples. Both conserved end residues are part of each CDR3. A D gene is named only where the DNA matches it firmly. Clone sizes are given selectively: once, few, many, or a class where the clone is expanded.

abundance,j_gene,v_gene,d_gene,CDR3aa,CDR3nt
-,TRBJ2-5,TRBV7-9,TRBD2,CASSVSRLAGETQYF,TGTGCCAGCAGCGTGAGCCGTCTAGCGGGAGAGACCCAGTACTTC
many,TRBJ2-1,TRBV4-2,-,CASSQELMRDLNNEQFF,TGTGCCAGCAGCCAAGAACTTATGCGGGACTTGAACAATGAGCAGTTCTTC
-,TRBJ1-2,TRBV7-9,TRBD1,CASSQDNRGGYTF,TGCGCCAGCAGCCAAGATAACAGGGGAGGCTACACCTTC
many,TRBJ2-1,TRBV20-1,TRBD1,CSAPDRGLGNEQFF,TGCAGTGCTCCGGACAGGGGGCTGGGCAATGAGCAGTTCTTC
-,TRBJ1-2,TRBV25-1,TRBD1,CASSPSGQYSGYTF,TGTGCCAGTTCGCCCTCGGGACAGTACTCTGGCTACACCTTC
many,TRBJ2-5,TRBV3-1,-,CASSLQSLGQYF,TGTGCCAGCAGCCTCCAGTCCCTGGGTCAGTACTTC
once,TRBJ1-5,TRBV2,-,CASSEVASKGNQPQHF,TGTGCCAGCAGTGAGGTGGCATCTAAGGGGAATCAGCCCCAGCATTTT
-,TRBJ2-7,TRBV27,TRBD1,CASWDRGVIYEQYF,TGTGCCAGCTGGGACAGGGGCGTCATTTACGAGCAGTACTTC
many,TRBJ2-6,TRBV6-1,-,CASSGFGTAGANVLTF,TGTGCCAGCAGTGGCTTCGGGACGGCTGGGGCCAACGTCCTGACTTTC
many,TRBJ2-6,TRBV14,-,CASSQEGGLAGANVLTF,TGTGCCAGCAGCCAAGAAGGGGGTCTAGCTGGGGCCAACGTCCTGACTTTC
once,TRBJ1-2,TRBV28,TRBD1,CASSFPGQVGYTF,TGTGCCAGCAGTTTCCCGGGACAGGTTGGCTACACCTTC
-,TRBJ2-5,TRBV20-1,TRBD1,CSAPTTGGRGQETQYF,TGCAGTGCTCCGACAACAGGGGGTAGGGGCCAAGAGACCCAGTACTTC
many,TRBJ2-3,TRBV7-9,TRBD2,CASSLASSGGAGTQYF,TGTGCCAGCAGCTTAGCGTCTAGCGGGGGGGCCGGTACGCAGTATTTT
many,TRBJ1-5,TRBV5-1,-,CASSLLGVGQPQHF,TGCGCCAGCAGCTTGTTGGGGGTAGGGCAGCCCCAGCATTTT
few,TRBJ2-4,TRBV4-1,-,CASSQPSFGNIQYF,TGCGCCAGCAGCCAACCAAGCTTCGGTAACATTCAGTACTTC
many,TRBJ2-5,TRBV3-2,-,CASSPRAGGRETQYF,TGTGCCAGCAGCCCCCGGGCAGGGGGCAGGGAGACCCAGTACTTC
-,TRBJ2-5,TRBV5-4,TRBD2,CASSSGRAPGGQETQYF,TGTGCCAGCAGCTCGGGGAGGGCGCCGGGGGGCCAAGAGACCCAGTACTTC
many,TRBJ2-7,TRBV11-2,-,CASSLGQGLPYEQYF,TGTGCCAGCAGCTTAGGGCAGGGGCTTCCCTACGAGCAGTACTTC
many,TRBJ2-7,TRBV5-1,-,CASSLAGIGGEQYF,TGCGCCAGCAGCTTGGCCGGGATCGGGGGCGAGCAGTACTTC
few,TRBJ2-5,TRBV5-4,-,CASSLYRAVQETQYF,TGTGCCAGCAGCTTGTACAGGGCGGTACAAGAGACCCAGTACTTC
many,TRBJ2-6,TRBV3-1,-,CASSQDLYSGANVLTF,TGTGCCAGCAGCCAAGATCTGTACTCTGGGGCCAACGTCCTGACTTTC
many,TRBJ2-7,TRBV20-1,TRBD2,CSARDAGTSGRKGYEQYF,TGCAGTGCTAGAGACGCAGGAACTAGCGGGAGGAAGGGATACGAGCAGTACTTC
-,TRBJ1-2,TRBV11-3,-,CASSLAPRGRAVNYGYTF,TGTGCCAGCAGCTTGGCCCCCCGCGGACGGGCCGTTAACTATGGCTACACCTTC
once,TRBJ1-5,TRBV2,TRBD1,CASRGQVGNQPQHF,TGTGCCAGCAGGGGACAGGTTGGCAATCAGCCCCAGCATTTT
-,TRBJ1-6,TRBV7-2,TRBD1,CASSLGRGQSNSPLHF,TGTGCCAGCAGCTTAGGGCGGGGACAGAGCAATTCACCCCTCCACTTT
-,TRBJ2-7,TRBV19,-,CASSLMTGIYEQYF,TGTGCCAGTAGTTTAATGACCGGTATCTACGAGCAGTACTTC
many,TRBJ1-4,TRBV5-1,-,CASSGSGASNEKLFF,TGCGCCAGCAGCGGATCAGGGGCCTCTAATGAAAAACTGTTTTTT
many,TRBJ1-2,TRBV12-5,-,CASGLDPGRVGYTF,TGTGCTAGTGGTTTGGACCCGGGACGGGTAGGCTACACCTTC
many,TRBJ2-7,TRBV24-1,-,CATSNGRGRTEQYF,TGTGCCACCAGTAATGGCAGGGGCAGGACCGAGCAGTACTTC
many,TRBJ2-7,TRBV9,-,CASSGGPGPSYEQYF,TGTGCCAGCAGCGGAGGGCCCGGGCCATCCTACGAGCAGTACTTC
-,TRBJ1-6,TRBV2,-,CASSIRGRFTPLHF,TGTGCCAGCAGTATAAGGGGGAGGTTTACACCCCTCCACTTT
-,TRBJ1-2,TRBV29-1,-,CSLALLAGANYGYTF,TGCAGCCTGGCCCTTTTGGCAGGGGCGAACTATGGCTACACCTTC